This paragraph covers one T cell receptor (beta chain) sequence. Its antigen is unknown. Rearranged V-D-J TRB sequences were amplified with a mixed TRB-A/B primer pool. TCRdb fed the multiplex PCR reads into MiXCR, producing one record per CDR3 protein. The sample lists 9,500 to 11,000 distinct CDR3 sequences, approximately 26% occurring once. The sample belongs to a study of T cell repertoires in aging, cancer and after chemotherapy. Study as a whole: Healthy donor repertoires were recorded over several months to years and showed clear clonal overlap.

The template was genomic DNA from peripheral blood, not RNA. Study-wide results and caveats: In cancer patients, declining TCR diversity with age involved lost richness and lost evenness. Median generation probability rose over the chemotherapy interval in each cancer cohort, suggesting rebound thymic output. Age-matched healthy donors had significantly more diverse, less clonal blood TCR repertoires than untreated cancer patients.

Germline V gene lookup returns CDR1 LNHDA and CDR2 SQIVND (reference sequence). This CDR3 has 17 amino acids. The sequence was collected from a human donor in good health. The sample consisted of blood. The gene calls are TRBV19 and TRBJ2-7; TRBD2 agrees at 9 bases. The DNA end is more similar to TRBJ2-5, so the J call may be wrong. The CDR3, as DNA: TGTGCCAGCAGTTACCCTCTTGCTAGCGGGGCAGGGGAGACCCAGTACTTC. It is translated as CASSYPLASGAGETQYF.